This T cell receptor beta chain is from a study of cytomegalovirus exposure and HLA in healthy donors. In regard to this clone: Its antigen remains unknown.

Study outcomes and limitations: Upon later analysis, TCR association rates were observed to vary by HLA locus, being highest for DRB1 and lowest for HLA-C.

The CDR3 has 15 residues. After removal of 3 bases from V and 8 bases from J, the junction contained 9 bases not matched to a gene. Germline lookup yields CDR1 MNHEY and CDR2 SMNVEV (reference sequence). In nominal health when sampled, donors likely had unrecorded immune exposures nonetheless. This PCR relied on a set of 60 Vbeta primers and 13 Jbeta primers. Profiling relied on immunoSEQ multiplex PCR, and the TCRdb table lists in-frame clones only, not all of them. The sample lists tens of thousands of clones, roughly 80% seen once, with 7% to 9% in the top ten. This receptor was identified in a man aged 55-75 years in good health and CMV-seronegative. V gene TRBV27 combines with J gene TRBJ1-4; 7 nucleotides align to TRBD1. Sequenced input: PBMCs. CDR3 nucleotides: TGTGCCAGCAGTTTCCGGACAGGTCCTTCCGAAAAACTGTTTTTT. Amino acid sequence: CASSFRTGPSEKLFF.